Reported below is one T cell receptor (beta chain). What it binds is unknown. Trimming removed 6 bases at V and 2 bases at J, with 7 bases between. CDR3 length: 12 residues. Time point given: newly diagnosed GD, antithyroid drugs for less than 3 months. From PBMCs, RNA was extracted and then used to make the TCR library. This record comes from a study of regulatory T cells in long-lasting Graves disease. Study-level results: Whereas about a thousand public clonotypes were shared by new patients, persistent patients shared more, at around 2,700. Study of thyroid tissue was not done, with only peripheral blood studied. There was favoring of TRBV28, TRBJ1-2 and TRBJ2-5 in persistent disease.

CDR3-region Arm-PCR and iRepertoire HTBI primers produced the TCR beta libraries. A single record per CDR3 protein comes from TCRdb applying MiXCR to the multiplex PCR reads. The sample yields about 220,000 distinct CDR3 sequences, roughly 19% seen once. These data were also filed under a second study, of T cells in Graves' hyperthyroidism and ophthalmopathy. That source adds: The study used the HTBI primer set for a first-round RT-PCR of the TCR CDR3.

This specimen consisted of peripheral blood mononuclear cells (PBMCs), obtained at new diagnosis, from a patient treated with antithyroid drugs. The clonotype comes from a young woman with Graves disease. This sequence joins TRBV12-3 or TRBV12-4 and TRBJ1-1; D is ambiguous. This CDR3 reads CASSSYNTEAFF. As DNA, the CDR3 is TGTGCCAGCAGCTCCTATAACACTGAAGCTTTCTTT.